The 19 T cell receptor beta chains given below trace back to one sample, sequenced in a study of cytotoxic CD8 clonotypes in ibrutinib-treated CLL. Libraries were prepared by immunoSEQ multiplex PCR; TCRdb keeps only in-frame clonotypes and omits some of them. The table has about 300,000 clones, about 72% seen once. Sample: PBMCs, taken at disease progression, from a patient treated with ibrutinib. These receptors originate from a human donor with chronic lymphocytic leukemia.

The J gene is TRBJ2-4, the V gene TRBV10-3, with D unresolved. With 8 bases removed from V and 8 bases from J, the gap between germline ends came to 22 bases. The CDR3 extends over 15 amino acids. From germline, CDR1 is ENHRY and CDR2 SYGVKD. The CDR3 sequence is CAISTQAGRKDIQYF. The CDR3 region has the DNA TGTGCCATCTCCACCCAGGCAGGTCGTAAGGACATTCAGTACTTC.

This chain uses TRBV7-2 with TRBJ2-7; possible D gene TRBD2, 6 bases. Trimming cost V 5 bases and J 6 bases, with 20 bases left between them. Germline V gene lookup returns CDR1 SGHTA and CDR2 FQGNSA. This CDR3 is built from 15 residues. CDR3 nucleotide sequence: TGTGCCAGCAGCCAATCAGGGACTCTTCCCTCCGAGCAGTACTTC. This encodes CASSQSGTLPSEQYF. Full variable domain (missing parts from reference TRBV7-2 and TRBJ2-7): GAGVSQSPSNKVTEKGKDVELRCDPISGHTALYWYRQSLGQGLEFLIYFQGNSAPDKSGLPSDRFSAERTGGSVSTLTIQRTQQEDSAVYLCASSQSGTLPSEQYFGPGTRLTVT.

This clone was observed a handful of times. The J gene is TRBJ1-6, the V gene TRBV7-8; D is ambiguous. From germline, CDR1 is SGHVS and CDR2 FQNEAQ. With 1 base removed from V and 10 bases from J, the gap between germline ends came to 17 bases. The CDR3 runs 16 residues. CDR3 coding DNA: TGTGCCAGCAGCTTAGGTCGAGGGCCGGAGGCCTCACCCCTCCACTTT. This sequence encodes CASSLGRGPEASPLHF.

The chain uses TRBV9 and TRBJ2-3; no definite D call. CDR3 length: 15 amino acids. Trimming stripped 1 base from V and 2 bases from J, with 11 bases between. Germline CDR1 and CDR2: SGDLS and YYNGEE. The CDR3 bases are TGTGCCAGCAGCGTATTTCCTAGACCCACAGATACGCAGTATTTT. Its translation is CASSVFPRPTDTQYF.

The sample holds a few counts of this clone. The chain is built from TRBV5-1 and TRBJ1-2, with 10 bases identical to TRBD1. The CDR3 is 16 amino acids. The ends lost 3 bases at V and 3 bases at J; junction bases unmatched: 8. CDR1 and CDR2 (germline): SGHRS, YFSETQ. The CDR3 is CASSSNPGQGYYGYTF. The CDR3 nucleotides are TGCGCCAGCAGCTCGAACCCGGGACAGGGGTACTATGGCTACACCTTC. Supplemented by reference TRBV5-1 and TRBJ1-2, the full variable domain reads KAGVTQTPRYLIKTRGQQVTLSCSPISGHRSVSWYQQTPGQGLQFLFEYFSETQRNKGNFPGRFSGRQFSNSRSEMNVSTLELGDSALYLCASSSNPGQGYYGYTFGSGTRLTVV.

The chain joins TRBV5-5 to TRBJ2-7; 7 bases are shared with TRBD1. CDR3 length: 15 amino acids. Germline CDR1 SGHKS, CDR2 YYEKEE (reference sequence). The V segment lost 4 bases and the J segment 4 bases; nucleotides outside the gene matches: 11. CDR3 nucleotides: TGTGCCAGCAGCCTGAATAAGGGGGCGCGATACGAGCAGTACTTC. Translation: CASSLNKGARYEQYF.

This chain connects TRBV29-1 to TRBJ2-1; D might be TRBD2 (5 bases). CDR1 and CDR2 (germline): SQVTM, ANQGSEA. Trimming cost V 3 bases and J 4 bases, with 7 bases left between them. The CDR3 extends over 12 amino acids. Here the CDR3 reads CSVDWEYNEQFF. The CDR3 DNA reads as TGCAGCGTTGACTGGGAGTACAATGAGCAGTTCTTC.

As DNA, the CDR3 is TGTGCCAGCAGTTTAACACCCACAGGGTCAAACTATGGCTACACCTTC. Protein: CASSLTPTGSNYGYTF. V usage is TRBV6-5 and J usage is TRBJ1-2, with a possible D match to TRBD1 (6 bases). This CDR3 region has 16 residues. Deletions cut 4 bases from V and 2 bases from J, with 17 bases between. Germline values: CDR1 MNHEY, CDR2 SVGAGI.

CDR3 coding DNA: TGTGCCAGCAGTTACCAAACAGGACCTGATACGCAGTATTTT. It yields the protein CASSYQTGPDTQYF. The chain couples TRBV6-5 to TRBJ2-3, with a tentative D call TRBD1 (5 bases). Germline assignment: CDR1 MNHEY and CDR2 SVGAGI. There are 14 residues in the CDR3. V lost 2 bases to trimming and J lost 6 bases, with 12 bases between them.

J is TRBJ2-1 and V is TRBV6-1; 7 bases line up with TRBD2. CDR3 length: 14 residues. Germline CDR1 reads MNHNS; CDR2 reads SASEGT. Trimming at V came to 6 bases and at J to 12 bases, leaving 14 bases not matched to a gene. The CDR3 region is CASRRPGLQVRQFF. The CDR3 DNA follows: TGTGCCAGCAGACGACCGGGACTACAAGTTAGGCAGTTCTTC.

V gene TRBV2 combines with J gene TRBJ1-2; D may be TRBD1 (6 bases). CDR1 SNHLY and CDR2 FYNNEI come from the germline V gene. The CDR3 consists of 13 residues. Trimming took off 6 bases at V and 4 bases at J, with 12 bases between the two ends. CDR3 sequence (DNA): TGTGCCAGCAGAGAGGGGGGTGGCTATGGCTACACCTTC. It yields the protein CASREGGGYGYTF.

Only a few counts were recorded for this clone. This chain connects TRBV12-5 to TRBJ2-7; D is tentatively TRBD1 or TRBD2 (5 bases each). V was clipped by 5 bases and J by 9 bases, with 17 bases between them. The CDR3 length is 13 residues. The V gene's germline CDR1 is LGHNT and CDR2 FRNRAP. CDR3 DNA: TGTGCTAGTGGTCTCGGGGCGAGTTATGGGCAGTACTTC. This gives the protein CASGLGASYGQYF.

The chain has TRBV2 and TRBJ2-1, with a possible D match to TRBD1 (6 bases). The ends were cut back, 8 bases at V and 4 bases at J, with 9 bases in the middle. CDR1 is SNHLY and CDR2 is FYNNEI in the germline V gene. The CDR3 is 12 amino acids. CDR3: CASSDSYNEQFF. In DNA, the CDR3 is TGTGCCAGCTCGGACAGTTACAATGAGCAGTTCTTC.

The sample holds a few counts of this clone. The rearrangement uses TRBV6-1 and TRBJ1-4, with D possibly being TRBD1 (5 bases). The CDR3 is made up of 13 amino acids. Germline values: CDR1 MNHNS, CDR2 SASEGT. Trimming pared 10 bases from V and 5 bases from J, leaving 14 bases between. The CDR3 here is CATRLGGNEKLFF. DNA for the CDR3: TGTGCCACCCGCCTGGGGGGGAATGAAAAACTGTTTTTT.

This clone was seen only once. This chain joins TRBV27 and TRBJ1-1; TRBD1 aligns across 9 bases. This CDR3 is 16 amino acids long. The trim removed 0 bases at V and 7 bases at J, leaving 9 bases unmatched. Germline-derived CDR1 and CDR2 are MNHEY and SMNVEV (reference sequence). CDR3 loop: CASSLSTGGRGYEAFF. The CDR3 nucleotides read TGTGCCAGCAGTTTATCGACAGGGGGGAGAGGTTATGAAGCTTTCTTT.

The CDR3 DNA sequence: TGTGCCATCAGCAAACCGGGACAGGGAAAAAGAGTTAACACCGGGGAGCTGTTTTTT. Translated, it gives CAISKPGQGKRVNTGELFF. The gene calls are TRBV10-3 and TRBJ2-2; 9 nucleotides line up with TRBD1. J was trimmed by 2 bases and V by 6 bases; bases with no gene match: 16. The CDR3 extends over 19 amino acids. Germline V gene sequence: CDR1 ENHRY, CDR2 SYGVKD.

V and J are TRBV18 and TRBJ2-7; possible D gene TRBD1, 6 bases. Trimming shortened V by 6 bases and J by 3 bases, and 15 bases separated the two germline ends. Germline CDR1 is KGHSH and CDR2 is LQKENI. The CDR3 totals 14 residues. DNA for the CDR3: TGTGCCAGCTCCTCCGGGACATCGGGCTACGAGCAGTACTTC. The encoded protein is CASSSGTSGYEQYF.

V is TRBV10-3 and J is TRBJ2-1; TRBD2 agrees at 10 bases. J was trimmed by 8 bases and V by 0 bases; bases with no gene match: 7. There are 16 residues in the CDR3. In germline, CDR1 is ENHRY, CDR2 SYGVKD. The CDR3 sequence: CAISESRTLAGDEQFF. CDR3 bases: TGTGCCATCAGTGAGTCTCGAACCCTAGCGGGAGATGAGCAGTTCTTC.

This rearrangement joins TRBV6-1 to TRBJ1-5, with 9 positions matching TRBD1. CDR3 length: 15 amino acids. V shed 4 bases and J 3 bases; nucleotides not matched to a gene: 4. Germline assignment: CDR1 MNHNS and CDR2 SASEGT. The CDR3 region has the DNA TGTGCCAGCAGTGGGGGACAGGGACCCAATCAGCCCCAGCATTTT. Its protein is CASSGGQGPNQPQHF.